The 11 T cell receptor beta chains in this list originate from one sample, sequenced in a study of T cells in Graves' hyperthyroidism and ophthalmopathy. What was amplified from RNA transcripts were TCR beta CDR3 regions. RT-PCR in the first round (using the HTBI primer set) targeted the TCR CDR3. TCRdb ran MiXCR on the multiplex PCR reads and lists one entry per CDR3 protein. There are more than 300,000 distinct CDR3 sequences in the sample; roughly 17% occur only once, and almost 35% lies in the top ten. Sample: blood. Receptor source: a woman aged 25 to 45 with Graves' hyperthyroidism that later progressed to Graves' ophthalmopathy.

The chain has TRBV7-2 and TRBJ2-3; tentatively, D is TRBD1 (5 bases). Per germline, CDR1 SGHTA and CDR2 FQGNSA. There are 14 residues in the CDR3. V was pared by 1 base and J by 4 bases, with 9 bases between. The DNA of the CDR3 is TGTGCCAGCAGCTTAGACCAGGGCGCAGATACGCAGTATTTT. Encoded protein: CASSLDQGADTQYF.

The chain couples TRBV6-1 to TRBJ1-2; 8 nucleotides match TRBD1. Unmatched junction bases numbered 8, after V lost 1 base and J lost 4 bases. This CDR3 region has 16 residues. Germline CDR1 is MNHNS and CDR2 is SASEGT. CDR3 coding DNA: TGTGCCAGCAGTGAAGGGACAGGGATATTCCCCTATGGCTACACCTTC. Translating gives CASSEGTGIFPYGYTF.

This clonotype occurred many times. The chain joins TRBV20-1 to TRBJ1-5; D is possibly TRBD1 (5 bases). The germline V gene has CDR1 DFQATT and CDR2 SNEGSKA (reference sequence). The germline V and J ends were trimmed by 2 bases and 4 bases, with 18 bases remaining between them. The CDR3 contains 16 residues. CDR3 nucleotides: TGCAGTGCTAGATCCGCGGGACTTACCTTTAATCAGCCCCAGCATTTT. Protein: CSARSAGLTFNQPQHF.

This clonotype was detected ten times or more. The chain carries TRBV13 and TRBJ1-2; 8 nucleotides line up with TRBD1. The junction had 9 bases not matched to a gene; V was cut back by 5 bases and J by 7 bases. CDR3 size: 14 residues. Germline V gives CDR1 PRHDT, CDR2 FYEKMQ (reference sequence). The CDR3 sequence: CASSRRQGRSGYTF. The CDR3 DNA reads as TGTGCCAGCAGCAGACGACAGGGGCGCTCTGGCTACACCTTC. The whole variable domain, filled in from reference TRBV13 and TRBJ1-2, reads AAGVIQSPRHLIKEKRETATLKCYPIPRHDTVYWYQQGPGQDPQFLISFYEKMQSDKGSIPDRFSAQQFSDYHSELNMSSLELGDSALYFCASSRRQGRSGYTFGSGTRLTVV.

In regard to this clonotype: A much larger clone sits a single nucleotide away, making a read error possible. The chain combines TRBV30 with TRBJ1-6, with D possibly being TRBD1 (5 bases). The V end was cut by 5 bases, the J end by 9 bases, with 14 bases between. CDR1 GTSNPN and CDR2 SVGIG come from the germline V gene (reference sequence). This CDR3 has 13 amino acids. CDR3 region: CAWEGPTRSPLHF. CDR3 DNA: TGTGCCTGGGAGGGACCGACTCGTTCACCCCTCCACTTT.

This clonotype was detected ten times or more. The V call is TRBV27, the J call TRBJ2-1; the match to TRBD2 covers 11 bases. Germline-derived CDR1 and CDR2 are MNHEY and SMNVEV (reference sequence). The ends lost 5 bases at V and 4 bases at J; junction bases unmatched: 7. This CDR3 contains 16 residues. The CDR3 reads CASSATTSGAYNEQFF. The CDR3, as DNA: TGTGCCAGCAGTGCCACGACTAGCGGGGCTTACAATGAGCAGTTCTTC.

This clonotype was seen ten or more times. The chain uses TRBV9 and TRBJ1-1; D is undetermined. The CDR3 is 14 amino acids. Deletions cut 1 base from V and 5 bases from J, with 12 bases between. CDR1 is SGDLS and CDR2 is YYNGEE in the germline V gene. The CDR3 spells CASSVWALGTEAFF. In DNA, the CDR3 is TGTGCCAGCAGCGTATGGGCCTTGGGAACTGAAGCTTTCTTT.

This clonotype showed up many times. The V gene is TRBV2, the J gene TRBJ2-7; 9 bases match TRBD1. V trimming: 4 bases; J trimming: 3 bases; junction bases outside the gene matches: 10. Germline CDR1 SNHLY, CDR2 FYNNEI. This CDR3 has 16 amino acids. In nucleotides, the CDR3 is TGTGCCAGCAGTGTCGCCAGGACAGGGGCGGTCTACGAGCAGTACTTC. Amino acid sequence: CASSVARTGAVYEQYF.

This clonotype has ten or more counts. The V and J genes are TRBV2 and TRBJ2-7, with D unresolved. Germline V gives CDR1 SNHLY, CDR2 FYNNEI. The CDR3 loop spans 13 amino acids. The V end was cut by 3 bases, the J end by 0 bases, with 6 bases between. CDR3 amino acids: CASSDDNSYEQYF. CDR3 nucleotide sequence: TGTGCCAGCAGTGACGACAACTCCTACGAGCAGTACTTC.

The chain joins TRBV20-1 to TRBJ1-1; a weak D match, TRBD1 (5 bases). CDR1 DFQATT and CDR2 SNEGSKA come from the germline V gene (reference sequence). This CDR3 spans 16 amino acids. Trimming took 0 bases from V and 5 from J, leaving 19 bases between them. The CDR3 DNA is TGCAGTGCTAGAGATGGGGGACGGCTGTTGGGAACTGAAGCTTTCTTT. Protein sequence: CSARDGGRLLGTEAFF.

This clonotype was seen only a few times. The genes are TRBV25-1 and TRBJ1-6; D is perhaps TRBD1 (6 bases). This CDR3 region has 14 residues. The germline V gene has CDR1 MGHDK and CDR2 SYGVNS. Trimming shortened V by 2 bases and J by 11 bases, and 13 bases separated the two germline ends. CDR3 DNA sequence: TGTGCCAGCAGTGAACACAGGGATGTGACACCCCTCCACTTT. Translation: CASSEHRDVTPLHF. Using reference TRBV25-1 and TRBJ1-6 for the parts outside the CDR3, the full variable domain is EADIYQTPRYLVIGTGKKITLECSQTMGHDKMYWYQQDPGMELHLIHYSYGVNSTEKGDLSSESTVSRIRTEHFPLTLESARPSHTSQYLCASSEHRDVTPLHFGNGTRLTVT.